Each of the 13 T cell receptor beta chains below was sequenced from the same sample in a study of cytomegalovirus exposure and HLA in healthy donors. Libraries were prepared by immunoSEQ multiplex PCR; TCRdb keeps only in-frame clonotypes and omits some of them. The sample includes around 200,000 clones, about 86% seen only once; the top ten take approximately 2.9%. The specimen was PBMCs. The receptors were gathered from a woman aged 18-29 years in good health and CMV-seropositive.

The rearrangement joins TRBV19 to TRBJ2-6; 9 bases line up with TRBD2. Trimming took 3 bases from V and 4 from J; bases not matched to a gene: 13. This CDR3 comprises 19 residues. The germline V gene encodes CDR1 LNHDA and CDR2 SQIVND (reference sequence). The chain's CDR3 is CASSIYSLAGLGGANVLTF. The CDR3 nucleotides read TGTGCCAGTAGTATCTACAGTCTAGCGGGGTTGGGAGGGGCCAACGTCCTGACTTTC. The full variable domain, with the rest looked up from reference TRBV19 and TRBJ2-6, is DGGITQSPKYLFRKEGQNVTLSCEQNLNHDAMYWYRQDPGQGLRLIYYSQIVNDFQKGDIAEGYSVSREKKESFPLTVTSAQKNPTAFYLCASSIYSLAGLGGANVLTFGAGSRLTVL.

CDR3 sequence: CASIPAGGPGTQYF. The CDR3 DNA follows: TGTGCCAGCATTCCAGCGGGGGGGCCGGGTACGCAGTATTTT. The V gene is TRBV6-5, the J gene TRBJ2-3; 10 nucleotides align to TRBD2. The CDR3 is 14 residues long. Germline V lookup: CDR1 MNHEY, CDR2 SVGAGI. Unmatched junction bases numbered 9, after V lost 7 bases and J lost 8 bases.

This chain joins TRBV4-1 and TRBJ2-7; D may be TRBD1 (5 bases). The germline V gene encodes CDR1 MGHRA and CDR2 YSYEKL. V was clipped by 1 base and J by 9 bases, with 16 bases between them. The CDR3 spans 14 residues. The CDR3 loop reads CASSQAPGRVGQYF. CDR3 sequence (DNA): TGCGCCAGCAGCCAAGCCCCGGGCAGGGTAGGGCAGTACTTC.

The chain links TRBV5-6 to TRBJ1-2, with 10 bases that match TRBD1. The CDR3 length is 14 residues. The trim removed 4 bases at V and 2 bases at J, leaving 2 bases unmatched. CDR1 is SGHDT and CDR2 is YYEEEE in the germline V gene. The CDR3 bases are TGTGCCAGCAGCCCGGGACAGGGGAACTATGGCTACACCTTC. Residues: CASSPGQGNYGYTF.

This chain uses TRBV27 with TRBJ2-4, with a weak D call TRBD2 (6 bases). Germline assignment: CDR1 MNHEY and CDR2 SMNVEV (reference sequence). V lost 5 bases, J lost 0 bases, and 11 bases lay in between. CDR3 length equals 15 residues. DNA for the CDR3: TGTGCCAGCAGTCCGACTAGTGTAGCCAAAAACATTCAGTACTTC. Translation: CASSPTSVAKNIQYF.

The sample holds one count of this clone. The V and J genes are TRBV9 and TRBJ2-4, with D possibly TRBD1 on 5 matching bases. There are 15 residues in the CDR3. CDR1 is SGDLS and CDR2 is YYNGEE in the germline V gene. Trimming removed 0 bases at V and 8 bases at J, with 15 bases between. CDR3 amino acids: CASSVGGRVGDIQYF. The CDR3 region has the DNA TGTGCCAGCAGCGTAGGGGGCAGGGTAGGTGACATTCAGTACTTC.

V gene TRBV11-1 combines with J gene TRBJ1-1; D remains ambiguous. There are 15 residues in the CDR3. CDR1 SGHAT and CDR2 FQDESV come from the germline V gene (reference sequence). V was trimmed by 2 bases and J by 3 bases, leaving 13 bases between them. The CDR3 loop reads CASSLTRMADTEAFF. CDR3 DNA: TGTGCCAGCAGCTTAACTCGGATGGCGGACACTGAAGCTTTCTTT.

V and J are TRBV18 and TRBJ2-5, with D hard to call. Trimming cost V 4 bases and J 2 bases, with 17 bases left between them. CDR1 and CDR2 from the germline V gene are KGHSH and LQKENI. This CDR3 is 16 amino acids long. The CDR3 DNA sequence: TGTGCCAGCTCACATTCCGCATTTCACGGGCAAGAGACCCAGTACTTC. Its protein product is CASSHSAFHGQETQYF. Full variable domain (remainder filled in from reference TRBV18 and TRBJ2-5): NAGVMQNPRHLVRRRGQEARLRCSPMKGHSHVYWYRQLPEEGLKFMVYLQKENIIDESGMPKERFSAEFPKEGPSILRIQQVVRGDSAAYFCASSHSAFHGQETQYFGPGTRLLVL.

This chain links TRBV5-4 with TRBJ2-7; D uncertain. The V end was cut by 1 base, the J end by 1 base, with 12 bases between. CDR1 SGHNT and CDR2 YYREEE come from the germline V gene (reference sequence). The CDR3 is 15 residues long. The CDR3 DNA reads TGTGCCAGCAGCTTGATGGGCTCCCTATCCTACGAGCAGTACTTC. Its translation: CASSLMGSLSYEQYF.

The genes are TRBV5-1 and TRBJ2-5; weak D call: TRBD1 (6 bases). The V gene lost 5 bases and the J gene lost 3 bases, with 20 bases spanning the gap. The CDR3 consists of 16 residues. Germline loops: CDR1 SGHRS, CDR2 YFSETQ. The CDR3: CASSPDPMDRKETQYF. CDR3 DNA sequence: TGCGCCAGCAGTCCTGATCCTATGGACAGAAAAGAGACCCAGTACTTC.

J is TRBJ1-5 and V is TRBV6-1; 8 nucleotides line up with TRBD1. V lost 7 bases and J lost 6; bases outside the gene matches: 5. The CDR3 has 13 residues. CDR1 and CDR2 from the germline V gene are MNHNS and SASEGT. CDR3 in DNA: TGTGCCAGCACCAGGGGGCTTGGTCAGCCCCAGCATTTT. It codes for CASTRGLGQPQHF.

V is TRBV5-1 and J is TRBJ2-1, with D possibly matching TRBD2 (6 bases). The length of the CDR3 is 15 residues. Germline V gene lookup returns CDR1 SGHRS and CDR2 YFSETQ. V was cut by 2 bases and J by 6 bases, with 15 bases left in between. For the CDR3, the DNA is TGCGCCAGCAGCTTAGAGGGGTGGAGGGTCAATGAGCAGTTCTTC. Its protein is CASSLEGWRVNEQFF.

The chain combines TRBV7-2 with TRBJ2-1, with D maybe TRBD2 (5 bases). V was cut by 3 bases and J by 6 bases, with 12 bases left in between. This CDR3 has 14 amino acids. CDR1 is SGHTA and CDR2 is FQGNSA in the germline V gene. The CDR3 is CASSLGDVGNEQFF. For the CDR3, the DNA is TGTGCCAGCAGCTTGGGAGATGTTGGCAATGAGCAGTTCTTC. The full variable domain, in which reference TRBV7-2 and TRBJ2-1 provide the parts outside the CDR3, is GAGVSQSPSNKVTEKGKDVELRCDPISGHTALYWYRQSLGQGLEFLIYFQGNSAPDKSGLPSDRFSAERTGGSVSTLTIQRTQQEDSAVYLCASSLGDVGNEQFFGPGTRLTVL.